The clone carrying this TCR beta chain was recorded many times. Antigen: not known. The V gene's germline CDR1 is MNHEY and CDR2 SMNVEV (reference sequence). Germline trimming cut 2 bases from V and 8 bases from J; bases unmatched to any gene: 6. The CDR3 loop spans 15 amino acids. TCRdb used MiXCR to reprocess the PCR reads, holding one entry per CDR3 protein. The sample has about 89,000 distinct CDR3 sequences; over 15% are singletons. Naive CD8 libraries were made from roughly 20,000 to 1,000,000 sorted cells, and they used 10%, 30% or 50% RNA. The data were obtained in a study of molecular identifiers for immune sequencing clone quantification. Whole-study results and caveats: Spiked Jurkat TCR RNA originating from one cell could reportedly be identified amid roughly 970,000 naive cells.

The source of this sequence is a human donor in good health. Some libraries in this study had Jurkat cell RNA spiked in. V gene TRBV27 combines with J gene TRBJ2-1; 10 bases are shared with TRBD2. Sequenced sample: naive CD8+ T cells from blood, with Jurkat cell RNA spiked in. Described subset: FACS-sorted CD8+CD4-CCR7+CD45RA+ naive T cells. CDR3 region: CASSLALAGFHEQFF. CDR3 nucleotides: TGTGCCAGCAGTTTAGCACTAGCGGGATTCCATGAGCAGTTCTTC.